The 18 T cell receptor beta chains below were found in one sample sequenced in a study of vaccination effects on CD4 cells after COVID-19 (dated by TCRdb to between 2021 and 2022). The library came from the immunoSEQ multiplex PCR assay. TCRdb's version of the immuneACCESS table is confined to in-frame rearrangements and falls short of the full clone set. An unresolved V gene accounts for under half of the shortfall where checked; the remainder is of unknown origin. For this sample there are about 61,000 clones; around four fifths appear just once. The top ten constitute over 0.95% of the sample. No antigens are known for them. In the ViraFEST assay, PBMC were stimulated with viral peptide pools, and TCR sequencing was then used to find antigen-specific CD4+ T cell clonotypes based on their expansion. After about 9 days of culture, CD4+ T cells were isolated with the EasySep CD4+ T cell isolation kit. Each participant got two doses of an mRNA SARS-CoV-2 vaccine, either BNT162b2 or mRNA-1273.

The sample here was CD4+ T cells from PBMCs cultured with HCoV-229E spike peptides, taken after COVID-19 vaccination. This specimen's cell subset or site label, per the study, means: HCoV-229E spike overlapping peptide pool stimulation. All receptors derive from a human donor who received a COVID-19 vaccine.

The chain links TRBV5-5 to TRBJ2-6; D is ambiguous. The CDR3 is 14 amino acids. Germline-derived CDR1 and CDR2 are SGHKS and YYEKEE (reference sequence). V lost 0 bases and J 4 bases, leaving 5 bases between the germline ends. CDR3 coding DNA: TGTGCCAGCAGCTTGGGAGGAGGGGCCAACGTCCTGACTTTC. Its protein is CASSLGGGANVLTF.

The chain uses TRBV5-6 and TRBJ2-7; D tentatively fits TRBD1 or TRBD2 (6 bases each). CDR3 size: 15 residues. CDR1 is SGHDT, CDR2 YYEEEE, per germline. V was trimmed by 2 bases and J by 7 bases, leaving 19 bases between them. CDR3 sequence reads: CASSLRQAWAGEQYV. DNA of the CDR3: TGTGCCAGCAGCTTAAGACAGGCCTGGGCGGGGGAGCAGTACGTC.

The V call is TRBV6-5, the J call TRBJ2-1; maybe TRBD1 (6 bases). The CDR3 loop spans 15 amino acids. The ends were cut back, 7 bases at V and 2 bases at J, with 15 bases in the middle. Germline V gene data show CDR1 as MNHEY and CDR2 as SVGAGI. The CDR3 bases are TGTGCCAGCACCAAGGGGGTTGGGGCCTACAATGAGCAGTTCTTC. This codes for CASTKGVGAYNEQFF.

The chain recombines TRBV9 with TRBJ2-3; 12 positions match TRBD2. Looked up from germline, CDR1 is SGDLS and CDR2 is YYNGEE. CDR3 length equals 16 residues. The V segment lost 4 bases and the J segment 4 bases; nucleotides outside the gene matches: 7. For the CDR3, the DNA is TGTGCCAGCAGCCGTACTAGCGGGGGGCTCTCAGATACGCAGTATTTT. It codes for CASSRTSGGLSDTQYF.

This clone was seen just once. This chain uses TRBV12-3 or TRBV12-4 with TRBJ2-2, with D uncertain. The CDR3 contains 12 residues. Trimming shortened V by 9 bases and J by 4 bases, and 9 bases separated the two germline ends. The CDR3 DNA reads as TGTGCCAGGAAGGAAGGCACCGGGGAGCTGTTTTTT. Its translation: CARKEGTGELFF.

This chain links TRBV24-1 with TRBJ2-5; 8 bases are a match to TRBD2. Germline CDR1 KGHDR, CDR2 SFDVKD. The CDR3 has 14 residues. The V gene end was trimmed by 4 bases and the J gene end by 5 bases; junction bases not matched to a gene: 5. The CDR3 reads CATSDRGGAETQYF. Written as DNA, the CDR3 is TGTGCCACCAGTGACCGGGGGGGCGCCGAGACCCAGTACTTC.

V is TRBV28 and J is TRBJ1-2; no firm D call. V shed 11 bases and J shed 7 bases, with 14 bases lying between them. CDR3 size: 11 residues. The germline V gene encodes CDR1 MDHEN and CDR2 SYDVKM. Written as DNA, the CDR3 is TGTGCCGTCTACAACGCACCTGGCTACACCTTC. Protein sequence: CAVYNAPGYTF.

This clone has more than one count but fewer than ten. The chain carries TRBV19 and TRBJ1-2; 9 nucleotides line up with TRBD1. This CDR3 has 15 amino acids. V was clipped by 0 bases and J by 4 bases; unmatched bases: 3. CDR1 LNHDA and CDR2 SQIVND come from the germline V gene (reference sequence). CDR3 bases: TGTGCCAGTAGTATAGAAGGGACAGGGAGCTATGGCTACACCTTC. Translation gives CASSIEGTGSYGYTF. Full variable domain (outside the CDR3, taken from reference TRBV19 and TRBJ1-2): DGGITQSPKYLFRKEGQNVTLSCEQNLNHDAMYWYRQDPGQGLRLIYYSQIVNDFQKGDIAEGYSVSREKKESFPLTVTSAQKNPTAFYLCASSIEGTGSYGYTFGSGTRLTVV.

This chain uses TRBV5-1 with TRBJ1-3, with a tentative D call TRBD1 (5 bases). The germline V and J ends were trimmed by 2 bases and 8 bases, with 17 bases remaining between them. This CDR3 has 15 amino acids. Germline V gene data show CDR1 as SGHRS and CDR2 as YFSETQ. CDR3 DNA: TGCGCCAGCAGCTTACAGGTTTCCCAAGGGGACACCATATATTTT. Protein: CASSLQVSQGDTIYF. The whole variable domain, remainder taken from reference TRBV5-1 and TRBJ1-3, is KAGVTQTPRYLIKTRGQQVTLSCSPISGHRSVSWYQQTPGQGLQFLFEYFSETQRNKGNFPGRFSGRQFSNSRSEMNVSTLELGDSALYLCASSLQVSQGDTIYFGEGSWLTVV.

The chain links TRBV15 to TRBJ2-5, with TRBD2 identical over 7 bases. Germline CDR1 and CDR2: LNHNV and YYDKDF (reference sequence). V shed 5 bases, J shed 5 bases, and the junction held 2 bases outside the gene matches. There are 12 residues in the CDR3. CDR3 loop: CATSGGVETQYF. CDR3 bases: TGTGCCACCAGCGGGGGGGTCGAGACCCAGTACTTC.

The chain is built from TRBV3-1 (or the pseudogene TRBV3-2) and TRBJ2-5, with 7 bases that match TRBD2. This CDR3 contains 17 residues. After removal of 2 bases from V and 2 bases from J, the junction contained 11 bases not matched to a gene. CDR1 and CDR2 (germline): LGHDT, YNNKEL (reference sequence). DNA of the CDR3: TGTGCCAGCAGCCAAAGGGTCTGGGCGGGGGATCAAGAGACCCAGTACTTC. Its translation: CASSQRVWAGDQETQYF.

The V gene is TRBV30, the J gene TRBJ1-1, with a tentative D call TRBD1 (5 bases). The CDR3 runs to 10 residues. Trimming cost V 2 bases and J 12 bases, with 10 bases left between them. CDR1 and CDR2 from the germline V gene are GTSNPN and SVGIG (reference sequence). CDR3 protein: CAWSLTETFF. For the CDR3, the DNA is TGTGCCTGGAGTCTGACAGAGACTTTCTTT.

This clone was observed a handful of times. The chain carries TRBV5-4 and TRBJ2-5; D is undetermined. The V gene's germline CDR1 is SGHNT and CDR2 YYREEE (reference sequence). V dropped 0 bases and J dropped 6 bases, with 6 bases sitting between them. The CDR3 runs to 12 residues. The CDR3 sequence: CASSLGPKTQYF. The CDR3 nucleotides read TGTGCCAGCAGCTTGGGTCCTAAGACCCAGTACTTC.

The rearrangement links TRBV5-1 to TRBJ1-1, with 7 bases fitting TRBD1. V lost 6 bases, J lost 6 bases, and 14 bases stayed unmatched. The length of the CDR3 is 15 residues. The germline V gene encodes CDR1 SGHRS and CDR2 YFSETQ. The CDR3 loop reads CASTVQGLDGSEAFF. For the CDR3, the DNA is TGCGCCAGCACCGTACAGGGGCTCGATGGGTCTGAAGCTTTCTTT.

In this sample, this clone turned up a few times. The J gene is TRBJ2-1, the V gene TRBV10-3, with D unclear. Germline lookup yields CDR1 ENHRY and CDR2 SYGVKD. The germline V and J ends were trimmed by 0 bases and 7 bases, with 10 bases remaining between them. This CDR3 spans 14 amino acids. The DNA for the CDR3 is TGTGCCATCAGTGAGTCATGGGGTGGAAATGAGCAGTTCTTC. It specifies CAISESWGGNEQFF.

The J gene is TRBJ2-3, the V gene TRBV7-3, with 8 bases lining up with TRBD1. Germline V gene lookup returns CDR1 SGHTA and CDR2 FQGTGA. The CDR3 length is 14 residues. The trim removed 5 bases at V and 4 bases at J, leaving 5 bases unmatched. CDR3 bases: TGTGCCAGCAGCCCTCAGGGGGCAGCAGATACGCAGTATTTT. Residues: CASSPQGAADTQYF. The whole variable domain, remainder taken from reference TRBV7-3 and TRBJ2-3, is GAGVSQTPSNKVTEKGKYVELRCDPISGHTALYWYRQSLGQGPEFLIYFQGTGAADDSGLPNDRFFAVRPEGSVSTLKIQRTERGDSAVYLCASSPQGAADTQYFGPGTRLTVL.

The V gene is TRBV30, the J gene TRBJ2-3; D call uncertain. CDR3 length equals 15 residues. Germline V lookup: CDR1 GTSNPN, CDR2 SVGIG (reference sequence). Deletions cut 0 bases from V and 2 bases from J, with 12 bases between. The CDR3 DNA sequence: TGTGCCTGGAGTGTCGGCGGTCGAACCACAGATACGCAGTATTTT. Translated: CAWSVGGRTTDTQYF. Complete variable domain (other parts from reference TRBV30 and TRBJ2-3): SQTIHQWPATLVQPVGSPLSLECTVEGTSNPNLYWYRQAAGRGLQLLFYSVGIGQISSEVPQNLSASRPQDRQFILSSKKLLLSDSGFYLCAWSVGGRTTDTQYFGPGTRLTVL.

CDR3 nucleotides: TGTGCTAGTGCCCCGGGACAGGGGAGGACCGGGGAGCTGTTTTTT. It specifies CASAPGQGRTGELFF. The chain is built from TRBV12-5 and TRBJ2-2; TRBD1 matches 10 bases. The CDR3 totals 15 residues. Losses at the gene ends were 7 bases for V and 5 bases for J; bases not matched to a gene: 7. Germline CDR1 is LGHNT and CDR2 is FRNRAP.